Listed below are T cell receptor beta chains from one sample, sequenced in a study of blood T cell repertoires in COVID-19. Assay used: immunoSEQ multiplex PCR; TCRdb lists only in-frame clones, some missing. The sample has roughly 80,000 clones, about 83% seen once. Sample: peripheral blood. The receptors were gathered from a human donor in a cohort sampled during active COVID-19. Both conserved end residues are trimmed from each CDR3.

V: TRBV6-6
CDR3: ASRGGNEKLF

V: TRBV18
CDR3: ASSPGDRGSYEQY

V: TRBV5-6
CDR3: ASSYGQGRVGYT

V: TRBV5-4
CDR3: ATHGRGQGYTEAF

V: TRBV3-1/TRBV3-2
CDR3: ASSLSGRQGVQPQH

V: TRBV6-1
CDR3: ASSEGSTGAYGYT

V: TRBV6-1
CDR3: ASSETSPSTTLF

V: TRBV28
CDR3: ASSFHRDIASGNTIY

V: TRBV5-1
CDR3: ASSSGQGTDTQY

V: TRBV19
CDR3: ASRTGMWGNTIY

V: TRBV5-1
CDR3: ASSLDTARDSPLH

V: TRBV18
CDR3: ASSPGQVSYNEQF

V: TRBV2
CDR3: ASSPLQGVGTGELF

V: TRBV3-1/TRBV3-2
CDR3: ASSPLLGGAYEQY

V: TRBV7-3
CDR3: ASSLLGTPNTEAF

V: TRBV7-3
CDR3: ASSLNPPGQGAGGYT

V: TRBV11-2
CDR3: ASMRTGPYNEQF

V: TRBV6-6
CDR3: ASSYSQGIGGYT

V: TRBV6-1
CDR3: ASSDLGYGNQPQH

V: TRBV18
CDR3: ASSPLVLGFTPGTDTQY

V: TRBV6-6
CDR3: ASRANNEQF

V: TRBV29-1
CDR3: SVERAGDGYGYT

V: TRBV2
CDR3: ASRGLARTDTQY

V: TRBV10-1
CDR3: ASREAGMAGEQF

V: TRBV5-1
CDR3: ASSLEVGRDGYT

V: TRBV28
CDR3: ASDGETEAF

V: TRBV19
CDR3: ASTLSTSGGGNNEQF

V: TRBV5-4
CDR3: ASSLDAASTQTQY

V: TRBV30
CDR3: AWSGGGNSPLH

V: TRBV29-1
CDR3: SANTGLETQY

V: TRBV30
CDR3: AWSGESDSPLH

V: TRBV30
CDR3: AWSNGGSLYEQY

V: TRBV5-1
CDR3: ASKAGGPYNEQF

V: TRBV5-1
CDR3: ASSFSGEGRTEAF

V: TRBV7-2
CDR3: ASSTGTPAPETQY

V: TRBV7-9
CDR3: ASSLGLAGSSGELF

V: TRBV24-1
CDR3: ATSDTQGQGRTEAF

V: TRBV28
CDR3: ASSLTEEQF

V: TRBV18
CDR3: ASSLGLGNTIY

V: TRBV2
CDR3: ASRGDFGRHSNQPQH